This TCR beta chain was identified in a study of blood T cell repertoires in COVID-19. The overall study: Collection of acute and convalescent COVID-19 samples took place in the United States, Italy and Spain. Sample material is recorded as cDNA or gDNA derived from T cells, B-cell-depleted T cells, or PBMCs.

Per the study methods: The authors estimated nucleated cell counts from reference gene primer amplification. Clones were read by immunoSEQ multiplex PCR, and TCRdb kept only the in-frame ones, dropping some. The DNA gave D and trimming, while V, J and clone size come from that table. Among about 290,000 clones listed, 86% were seen once. From germline, CDR1 is SGHTA and CDR2 FQGNSA. The V and J ends lost 4 bases and 7 bases respectively, with 19 bases between them. The CDR3 sequence is 15 residues long. What was sequenced was peripheral blood. The chain combines TRBV7-2 with TRBJ1-2, with D perhaps matching TRBD1 (5 bases). The receptor comes from a woman aged 30 to 39 with active or convalescent COVID-19. The CDR3 nucleotides are TGTGCCAGCAGCTCAGTGTGGGGCCCGGGTGCTGGCTACACCTTC. This gives the protein CASSSVWGPGAGYTF.